Following are 13 T cell receptor beta chains from one sample sequenced in a study of cytomegalovirus exposure and HLA in healthy donors. The method was immunoSEQ multiplex PCR; TCRdb's version includes in-frame clones alone and lacks a portion of them. The sample lists some 110,000 clones; about 88% were seen once. What was sequenced was PBMCs. The receptors originated from a woman between 18 and 30 years old in good health and CMV-seropositive.

The sample holds one count of this clone. The V and J genes are TRBV2 and TRBJ2-3; TRBD2 matches 13 bases. CDR3 length equals 15 residues. Germline V gene data show CDR1 as SNHLY and CDR2 as FYNNEI. V lost 8 bases and J lost 2; bases outside the gene matches: 4. Here the CDR3 reads CASQTSGGYTDTQYF. In nucleotides, the CDR3 is TGTGCCAGCCAGACTAGCGGGGGGTACACAGATACGCAGTATTTT.

This clone was seen just once. The chain links TRBV4-1 to TRBJ1-4; 8 nucleotides align to TRBD1. The CDR3 is 13 amino acids. With V trimmed by 0 bases and J by 15 bases, 6 bases remained unmatched. Germline V CDR1 and CDR2: MGHRA, YSYEKL. CDR3 sequence (DNA): TGCGCCAGCAGCCAAGACCGGGGACAGGAGGTGTTTTTT. Translated, it gives CASSQDRGQEVFF.

This chain joins TRBV9 and TRBJ2-7, with 11 nucleotides matching TRBD2. The CDR3 is 16 residues long. The J segment lost 1 base and the V segment lost 4 bases, leaving 7 bases of the junction unmatched. Looked up from germline, CDR1 is SGDLS and CDR2 is YYNGEE. The DNA of the CDR3 is TGTGCCAGCAGCCCAATAGCGGGAGGGAGATCCTACGAGCAGTACTTC. Translating gives CASSPIAGGRSYEQYF.

V is TRBV9 and J is TRBJ1-2, with D tentatively TRBD1 (6 bases). Looked up from germline, CDR1 is SGDLS and CDR2 is YYNGEE. There are 12 residues in the CDR3. Trimming removed 4 bases from V and 8 bases from J, with 12 bases in between. In nucleotides, the CDR3 is TGTGCCAGCAGCTCCTCAGGGGTCGGCTACACCTTC. It specifies CASSSSGVGYTF. The full variable domain, rest sourced from reference TRBV9 and TRBJ1-2, is DSGVTQTPKHLITATGQRVTLRCSPRSGDLSVYWYQQSLDQGLQFLIQYYNGEERAKGNILERFSAQQFPDLHSELNLSSLELGDSALYFCASSSSGVGYTFGSGTRLTVV.

This clone is a singleton in its sample. This sequence joins TRBV11-1 and TRBJ1-6, with D possibly TRBD1 on 6 matching bases. V was shortened by 5 bases and J by 6 bases, with 17 bases between the two germline ends. The CDR3 contains 16 residues. Per the germline V gene, CDR1 is SGHAT and CDR2 is FQDESV (reference sequence). CDR3 coding DNA: TGTGCCAGCAGCCCTATAACAGGGTTCGGTAATTCACCCCTCCACTTT. It translates to CASSPITGFGNSPLHF. The whole variable domain, remainder taken from reference TRBV11-1 and TRBJ1-6, is EAEVAQSPRYKITEKSQAVAFWCDPISGHATLYWYRQILGQGPELLVQFQDESVVDDSQLPKDRFSAERLKGVDSTLKIQPAELGDSAMYLCASSPITGFGNSPLHFGNGTRLTVT.

The V gene is TRBV28, the J gene TRBJ2-1; D call uncertain. Trimming removed 3 bases from V and 9 bases from J, with 12 bases in between. In germline, CDR1 is MDHEN, CDR2 SYDVKM. There are 13 residues in the CDR3. CDR3 sequence (DNA): TGTGCCAGCAGTTTCCGGTTCTATACTGAGCAGTTCTTC. Protein product: CASSFRFYTEQFF.

This sequence joins TRBV13 and TRBJ2-1; possible D gene TRBD1, 6 bases. The CDR3 is 14 residues long. Trimming took 4 bases from V and 7 from J, leaving 14 bases between them. CDR1 is PRHDT and CDR2 is FYEKMQ in the germline V gene (reference sequence). CDR3 in DNA: TGTGCCAGCAGCTCACAGATCAGGGGAAATGAGCAGTTCTTC. Amino acids: CASSSQIRGNEQFF.

The rearrangement links TRBV27 to TRBJ2-7; D perhaps matches TRBD1 (6 bases). The CDR3 contains 13 residues. Trimming took 6 bases from V and 4 from J, leaving 13 bases between them. The germline V gene has CDR1 MNHEY and CDR2 SMNVEV (reference sequence). CDR3 sequence reads: CASRTGTRYEQYF. The CDR3 DNA sequence: TGTGCCAGCAGAACCGGGACAAGATACGAGCAGTACTTC.

The rearrangement uses TRBV15 and TRBJ2-7, with 9 bases fitting TRBD1. This CDR3 contains 14 residues. Germline assignment: CDR1 LNHNV and CDR2 YYDKDF (reference sequence). V lost 9 bases and J lost 0; bases outside the gene matches: 6. The CDR3 spells CATHRDRDSYEQYF. The CDR3 nucleotides are TGTGCCACTCACCGGGACAGGGACTCCTACGAGCAGTACTTC.

The chain recombines TRBV6-6 with TRBJ1-2; possibly TRBD1 for D (5 bases). Germline-derived CDR1 and CDR2 are MNHNY and SVGAGI (reference sequence). This CDR3 spans 13 amino acids. The ends were cut back, 7 bases at V and 5 bases at J, with 14 bases in the middle. The CDR3 nucleotides are TGTGCCAGCAACCGGGGGGATGGTTATGGCTACACCTTC. Translating it yields CASNRGDGYGYTF.

The chain uses TRBV2 and TRBJ2-7; weak D call: TRBD2 (6 bases). The CDR3 loop spans 14 amino acids. Trimming stripped 3 bases from V and 0 bases from J, with 9 bases between. Germline assignment: CDR1 SNHLY and CDR2 FYNNEI. The CDR3, as DNA: TGTGCCAGCAGTGAGTGGCGGGGCTCCTACGAGCAGTACTTC. Protein product: CASSEWRGSYEQYF.

The chain uses TRBV27 and TRBJ1-5; possibly TRBD1 for D (5 bases). The V and J ends lost 6 bases and 3 bases respectively, with 9 bases between them. The germline CDR1 and CDR2 sequences are MNHEY and SMNVEV (reference sequence). The CDR3 length is 13 residues. The CDR3 bases are TGTGCCAGCAGGGCGGGGGTCAATCAGCCCCAGCATTTT. Amino acid sequence: CASRAGVNQPQHF.

This clone was detected once. J is TRBJ2-5 and V is TRBV6-1; 13 nucleotides align to TRBD2. The CDR3 runs 15 residues. CDR1 and CDR2 (germline): MNHNS, SASEGT. The V and J ends lost 1 base and 8 bases, in that order; junction bases with no gene match: 4. CDR3 sequence reads: CASSEGTSGGITQYF. The DNA of the CDR3 is TGTGCCAGCAGTGAAGGGACTAGCGGGGGAATAACCCAGTACTTC.